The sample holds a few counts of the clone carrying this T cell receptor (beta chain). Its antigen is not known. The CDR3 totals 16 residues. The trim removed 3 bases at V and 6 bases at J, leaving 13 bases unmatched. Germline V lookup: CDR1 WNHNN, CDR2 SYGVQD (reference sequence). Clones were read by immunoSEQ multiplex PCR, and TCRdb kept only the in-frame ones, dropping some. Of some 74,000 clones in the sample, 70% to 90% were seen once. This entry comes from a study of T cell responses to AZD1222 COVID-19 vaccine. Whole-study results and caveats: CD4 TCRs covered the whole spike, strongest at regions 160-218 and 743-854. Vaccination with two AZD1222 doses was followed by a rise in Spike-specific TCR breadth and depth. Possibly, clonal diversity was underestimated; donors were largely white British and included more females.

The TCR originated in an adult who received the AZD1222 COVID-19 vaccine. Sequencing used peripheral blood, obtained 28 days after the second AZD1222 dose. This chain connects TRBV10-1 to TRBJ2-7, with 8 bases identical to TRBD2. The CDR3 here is CASSDTHTLAAGEQYF. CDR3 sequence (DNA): TGCGCCAGCAGTGATACCCATACACTAGCGGCCGGCGAGCAGTACTTC.